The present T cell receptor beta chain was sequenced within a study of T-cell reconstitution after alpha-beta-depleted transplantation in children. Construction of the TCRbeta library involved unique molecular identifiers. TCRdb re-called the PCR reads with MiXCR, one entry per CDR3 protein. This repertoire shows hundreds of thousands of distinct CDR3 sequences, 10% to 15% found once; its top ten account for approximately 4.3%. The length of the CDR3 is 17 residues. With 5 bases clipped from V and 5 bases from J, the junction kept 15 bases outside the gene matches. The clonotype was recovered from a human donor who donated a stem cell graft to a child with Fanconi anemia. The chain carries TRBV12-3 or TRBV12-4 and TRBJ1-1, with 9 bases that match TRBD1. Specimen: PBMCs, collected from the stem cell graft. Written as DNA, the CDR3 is TGTGCCAGCAGTACACTCCCCGGGACAGGGATCGGGACTGAAGCTTTCTTT. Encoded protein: CASSTLPGTGIGTEAFF.